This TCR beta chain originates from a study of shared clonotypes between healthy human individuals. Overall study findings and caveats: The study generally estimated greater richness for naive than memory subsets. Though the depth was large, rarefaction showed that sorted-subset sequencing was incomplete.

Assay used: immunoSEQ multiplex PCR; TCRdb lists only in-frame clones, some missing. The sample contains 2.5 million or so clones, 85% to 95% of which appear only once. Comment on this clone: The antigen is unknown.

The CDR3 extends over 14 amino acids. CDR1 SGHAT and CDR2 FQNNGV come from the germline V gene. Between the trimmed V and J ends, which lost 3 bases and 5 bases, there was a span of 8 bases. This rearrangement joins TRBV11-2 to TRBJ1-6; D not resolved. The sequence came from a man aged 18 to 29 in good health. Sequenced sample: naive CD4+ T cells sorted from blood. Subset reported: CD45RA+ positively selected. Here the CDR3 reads CASSFLGDNSPLHF. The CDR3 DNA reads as TGTGCCAGCAGCTTCCTGGGCGATAATTCACCCCTCCACTTT. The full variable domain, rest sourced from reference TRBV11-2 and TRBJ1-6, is EAGVAQSPRYKIIEKRQSVAFWCNPISGHATLYWYQQILGQGPKLLIQFQNNGVVDDSQLPKDRFSAERLKGVDSTLKIQPAKLEDSAVYLCASSFLGDNSPLHFGNGTRLTVT.